Listed below are T cell receptor beta chains from one sample, sequenced in a study of blood T cell repertoires in COVID-19. The table came from immunoSEQ multiplex PCR; TCRdb's copy has only in-frame clones and leaves some out. The table has around 100,000 clones, roughly nine tenths seen once. Sequencing was carried out using peripheral blood. The receptors shown here come from a man in his fifties or sixties with acute or convalescent COVID-19. Each CDR3 is given with its conserved first and last residue. D genes are given only for firm matches. A row's size may be missing; if present it is once, few, many or a size class.

. TRBD1 TRBJ1-1 14 TRBV6-5 TGTGCCAGCAGAGGAACAGGGGTAGTCACTGAAGCTTTCTTT CASRGTGVVTEAFF
. . TRBJ1-1 15 TRBV18 TGTGCCAGCTCGCCCACATCCTTTGGGAGAACTGAAGCTTTCTTT CASSPTSFGRTEAFF
. . TRBJ1-5 12 TRBV28 TGTGCCAGCAGTGTTTTCCGTCAGCCCCAGCATTTT CASSVFRQPQHF
. TRBD1 TRBJ2-2 11 TRBV30 TGTGCTTGGGACAGGACCGGGGAGCTGTTTTTT CAWDRTGELFF
. . TRBJ1-5 14 TRBV7-9 TGTGCCAGCAGCCCCCTGGCCAGCAATCAGCCCCAGCATTTT CASSPLASNQPQHF
. TRBD2 TRBJ2-3 15 TRBV19 TGTGCCAGTAGTAGACGACTAGCGGGCACAGATACGCAGTATTTT CASSRRLAGTDTQYF
few . TRBJ1-3 16 TRBV6-2/TRBV6-3 TGTGCCAGCAGTTACAACCCGGGCGGGACTGGAAACACCATATATTTT CASSYNPGGTGNTIYF
once TRBD1 TRBJ2-2 16 TRBV11-3 TGTGCCAGCAGCTTAGATTCGGCAGGGGGCTCCGGGGAGCTGTTTTTT CASSLDSAGGSGELFF
. . TRBJ1-1 15 TRBV6-5 TGTGCCAGCACCCGATTAGGGGAAGGGGCGACTGAAGCTTTCTTT CASTRLGEGATEAFF
few TRBD1 TRBJ1-5 14 TRBV18 TGTGCCAGCTCACCGGAGACAGGGAGTAAGCCCCAGCATTTT CASSPETGSKPQHF
. . TRBJ1-2 15 TRBV6-5 TGTGCCAGCAGTTACTCTGGGGGGGCCAACTATGGCTACACCTTC CASSYSGGANYGYTF
. . TRBJ1-4 15 TRBV28 TGTGCCAGCAGTTATTACGGGGCAACTAATGAAAAACTGTTTTTT CASSYYGATNEKLFF
. TRBD1 TRBJ1-1 15 TRBV6-5 TGTGCCAGCAGTAGACCGGGACAGAGGAACACTGAAGCTTTCTTT CASSRPGQRNTEAFF
. . TRBJ2-1 15 TRBV7-2 TGTGCCAGCAGCTTGTTCGGGGGCTCCTACAATGAGCAGTTCTTC CASSLFGGSYNEQFF
. TRBD2 TRBJ2-1 15 TRBV27 TGTGCCAGCAGTTTAAAAGGGTGGGGGGGCAATGAGCAGTTCTTC CASSLKGWGGNEQFF
. . TRBJ1-2 14 TRBV7-2 TGTGCCAGCAGCTTAGTGATTCGGGTCTATGGCTACACCTTC CASSLVIRVYGYTF
. . TRBJ1-1 13 TRBV7-3 TGTGCCAGCAGCCCAAGGGCAGGGGCGGAAGCTTTCTTT CASSPRAGAEAFF
. TRBD1 TRBJ2-7 14 TRBV19 TGTGCCAGTAGTCCCGAAGGACAGGTCTACGAGCAGTACTTC CASSPEGQVYEQYF
. . TRBJ2-3 13 TRBV13 TGTGCCAGCAGCTTAGGCAGAACCGATACGCAGTATTTT CASSLGRTDTQYF
. TRBD1 TRBJ2-2 16 TRBV5-4 TGTGCCAGCAGCTTGGGACAGGGGGGTAACACCGGGGAGCTGTTTTTT CASSLGQGGNTGELFF
. TRBD1 TRBJ1-1 12 TRBV6-6 TGTGCCAGCAGTCAAGACAGGGGTAAAGCTTTCTTT CASSQDRGKAFF
. . TRBJ2-7 16 TRBV2 TGTGCCAGCAGCAGCCCGATAGCGGAGGCAGCCTACGAGCAGTACTTC CASSSPIAEAAYEQYF
. . TRBJ1-5 14 TRBV19 TGTGCCAGTAGTCCCTCAGGGCTCAATCAGCCCCAGCATTTT CASSPSGLNQPQHF
. TRBD1 TRBJ1-5 14 TRBV2 TGTGCCAGCAGTGGGCAAGGGGGCTATCAGCCCCAGCATTTT CASSGQGGYQPQHF
. . TRBJ1-6 16 TRBV27 TGTGCCAGCACCCGAGGGATTAACTCCTATAATTCACCCCTCCACTTT CASTRGINSYNSPLHF
. TRBD1 TRBJ1-1 15 TRBV11-3 TGTGCCAGCAGCCCGAGACGACAGGGACTTACTGAAGCTTTCTTT CASSPRRQGLTEAFF
. . TRBJ2-2 16 TRBV5-1 TGCGCCAGCAGCTTGGTGTATTCAGGGAACACCGGGGAGCTGTTTTTT CASSLVYSGNTGELFF
. . TRBJ1-4 14 TRBV5-1 TGCGCCAGCAGCTTCTCAAGCTTTAATGAAAAACTGTTTTTT CASSFSSFNEKLFF
. TRBD1 TRBJ1-1 15 TRBV9 TGTGCCAGCAGCGTAACCGACAGGGGGCGAACTGAAGCTTTCTTT CASSVTDRGRTEAFF
. . TRBJ1-5 15 TRBV28 TGTGCCAGCAGCTCGGGTGGGGCCCCAAATCAGCCCCAGCATTTT CASSSGGAPNQPQHF
. . TRBJ1-1 14 TRBV18 TGTGCCAGCTCACCCCAGGGCTTAAACACTGAAGCTTTCTTT CASSPQGLNTEAFF
. . TRBJ2-3 15 TRBV9 TGTGCCAGCAGCGTATACACAGGGAGCACAGATACGCAGTATTTT CASSVYTGSTDTQYF
. TRBD1 TRBJ2-3 13 TRBV10-3 TGTGCCATCAGGGGGACAGGGACAGATACGCAGTATTTT CAIRGTGTDTQYF
. . TRBJ1-1 14 TRBV27 TGTGCCAGCAGCACGGCGGGGGCGAACACTGAAGCTTTCTTT CASSTAGANTEAFF
. . TRBJ2-3 15 TRBV29-1 TGCAGCGTTGGTGACAGTACCGATCCCACAGATACGCAGTATTTT CSVGDSTDPTDTQYF
. TRBD1 TRBJ2-7 16 TRBV27 TGTGCCAGCAGCGGACGACGACAGGGAGTTTCCTACGAGCAGTACTTC CASSGRRQGVSYEQYF
. . TRBJ1-5 14 TRBV5-6 TGTGCCAGCAGTATGACAGGAGGCAATCAGCCCCAGCATTTT CASSMTGGNQPQHF
. TRBD2 TRBJ2-5 15 TRBV27 TGTGCCAGCAGGAGAAATGCGGGAGATTCTGGGACCCAGTACTTC CASRRNAGDSGTQYF
. TRBD1 TRBJ1-2 14 TRBV28 TGTGCCAGTCGCTTTCAGGGGGCTAACTATGGCTACACCTTC CASRFQGANYGYTF
once . TRBJ1-2 15 TRBV2 TGTGCCAGCAGTCCCCGGACCGGGACTGCCAATGGCTACACCTTC CASSPRTGTANGYTF
. TRBD1 TRBJ2-6 15 TRBV28 TGTGCCAGCCATCCCCAGGGGGCTGGGGCCAACGTCCTGACTTTC CASHPQGAGANVLTF
few TRBD1 TRBJ1-2 16 TRBV11-1 TGTGCCAGCAGCTTGAATGGACAGGGGGCCATCTATGGCTACACCTTC CASSLNGQGAIYGYTF
. . TRBJ1-5 16 TRBV7-2 TGTGCCAGCAGCTTAGCGCAGGGTAGAAGCAATCAGCCCCAGCATTTT CASSLAQGRSNQPQHF
. . TRBJ1-2 13 TRBV6-5 TGTGCCAGCAGGGCAGGGCCTCTCTGGGGCTACACCTTC CASRAGPLWGYTF
. . TRBJ2-5 12 TRBV3-1/TRBV3-2 TGTGCCACGTCAGGGTTACAAGAGACCCAGTACTTC CATSGLQETQYF
. . TRBJ2-3 13 TRBV25-1 TGTGCCAGCAGTGAATCCGGAGGAGGTACGCAGTATTTT CASSESGGGTQYF
. TRBD2 TRBJ2-5 16 TRBV7-8 TGTGCCAGCACCCGAAGACCGGGACTAGTCCAAGAGACCCAGTACTTC CASTRRPGLVQETQYF
few . TRBJ1-2 14 TRBV2 TGTGCCAGCAGTGAAGAGGAGGGGAGGTATGGCTACACCTTC CASSEEEGRYGYTF
. . TRBJ1-1 14 TRBV2 TGTGCCAGCACCGGCGGGAGGGTAGGCGCTGAAGCTTTCTTT CASTGGRVGAEAFF
. . TRBJ1-1 14 TRBV7-9 TGTGCCAGCAGCGTACAGGGAGTAGGGACTGAAGCTTTCTTT CASSVQGVGTEAFF
once TRBD1 TRBJ2-3 15 TRBV6-5 TGTGCCAGCAGAGAGGCACAGGGGTTCACAGATACGCAGTATTTT CASREAQGFTDTQYF
. TRBD1 TRBJ1-2 14 TRBV7-6 TGTGCCAGCAGCTTAGCGACAGGGCGCGGTGGCTACACCTTC CASSLATGRGGYTF
. TRBD2 TRBJ2-3 17 TRBV16 TGTGCCAGCAGCCCACCGTGGCTAGCGGGGTTCAGAGATACGCAGTATTTT CASSPPWLAGFRDTQYF
. . TRBJ1-1 12 TRBV20-1 TGCAGTGCTAGTTCCCTCGGGACTGAAGCTTTCTTT CSASSLGTEAFF
. . TRBJ1-5 14 TRBV7-6 TGTGCCAGCAGCTTAGTCAGTTCTAATCAGCCCCAGCATTTT CASSLVSSNQPQHF
. . TRBJ2-1 15 TRBV12-5 TGTGCTAGTGCGGGGGTGGGGAGCTCCTACAATGAGCAGTTCTTC CASAGVGSSYNEQFF
. TRBD1 TRBJ2-1 15 TRBV5-1 TGCGCCAGCAGCCCTGGGGACAGGGCGGACAATGAGCAGTTCTTC CASSPGDRADNEQFF